The 28 T cell receptor beta chains presented below share a single source sample, sequenced in a study of early T cells in non-severe SARS-CoV-2 infection. Via MiXCR, TCRdb re-called the 5' RACE reads, giving one row per CDR3 protein. Of tens of thousands of distinct CDR3 sequences listed, about 11% were seen once; the top ten hold less than 3%. The starting material was whole blood, obtained at baseline. The receptors shown here come from an adult who was a healthcare worker with PCR-confirmed SARS-CoV-2 infection or an uninfected control (not recorded which).

The CDR3 DNA is TGTGCCACAAGGGTTGGAGCAACTAATGAAAAACTGTTTTTT. This codes for CATRVGATNEKLFF. This chain links TRBV10-3 with TRBJ1-4; D is uncertain. Germline loops: CDR1 ENHRY, CDR2 SYGVKD. V lost 10 bases and J lost 0, with 12 bases in between. This CDR3 comprises 14 residues.

This rearrangement joins TRBV3-1 to TRBJ2-3; 8 positions match TRBD2. This CDR3 region has 13 residues. V was clipped by 5 bases and J by 4 bases; unmatched bases: 2. From germline, CDR1 is LGHDT and CDR2 YNNKEL (reference sequence). This chain's CDR3 is CASSEGLADTQYF. DNA of the CDR3: TGTGCCAGCAGCGAGGGACTAGCAGATACGCAGTATTTT.

This clonotype was found a few times. The chain joins TRBV14 to TRBJ2-5; D possibly uses TRBD1 or TRBD2 (5 bases each). Germline CDR1 is SGHDN and CDR2 is FVKESK. V gave up 4 bases and J gave up 6 bases, with 18 bases separating them. The CDR3 has 15 amino acids. The CDR3 loop reads CASSLGHGGSKTQYF. DNA for the CDR3: TGTGCCAGCAGCCTCGGACACGGAGGCTCGAAGACCCAGTACTTC.

This clonotype came up a few times. The chain is built from TRBV5-1 and TRBJ2-3; D possibly corresponds to TRBD2 (6 bases). Trimming removed 1 base from V and 5 bases from J, with 11 bases in between. The CDR3 is 14 residues long. Per the germline V gene, CDR1 is SGHRS and CDR2 is YFSETQ. DNA of the CDR3: TGCGCCAGCAGCTTGACGGGGGAGCAAGATACGCAGTATTTT. It codes for CASSLTGEQDTQYF.

This clonotype was seen many times. The J gene is TRBJ2-7, the V gene TRBV9; D is unclear. In germline, CDR1 is SGDLS, CDR2 YYNGEE. The CDR3 covers 16 residues. V gave up 3 bases and J gave up 6 bases, with 22 bases separating them. CDR3 nucleotides: TGTGCCAGCAGCGCCCGTATGAACGGTCATTCGGGCGAGCAGTACTTC. This encodes CASSARMNGHSGEQYF.

This rearrangement joins TRBV20-1 to TRBJ1-6; maybe TRBD1 (5 bases). The CDR3 extends over 15 amino acids. V shed 1 base and J shed 8 bases, with 15 bases lying between them. Germline V gene lookup returns CDR1 DFQATT and CDR2 SNEGSKA (reference sequence). CDR3 residues: CSARVVPGTDSPLHF. The DNA of the CDR3 is TGCAGTGCTAGAGTAGTCCCCGGGACCGATTCACCCCTCCACTTT.

V is TRBV4-3 and J is TRBJ2-3; TRBD2 matches 10 bases. Trimming took 1 base from V and 3 from J; bases not matched to a gene: 7. The CDR3 extends over 17 amino acids. Per germline, CDR1 LGHNA and CDR2 YSLEER. CDR3 nucleotide sequence: TGCGCCAGCAGCCAAGCCCGAGCGGGGGGGCCAACAGATACGCAGTATTTT. Protein: CASSQARAGGPTDTQYF.

This clonotype was found many times. The gene calls are TRBV30 and TRBJ1-3; 8 positions agree with TRBD1. The germline gives CDR1 GTSNPN, CDR2 SVGIG (reference sequence). V shed 1 base and J 0 bases; nucleotides not matched to a gene: 8. CDR3 length equals 17 residues. CDR3 residues: CAWSGGDRFSSGNTIYF. CDR3 nucleotides: TGTGCCTGGAGTGGAGGGGACAGGTTTTCCTCTGGAAACACCATATATTTT.

V gene TRBV9 combines with J gene TRBJ1-6; D not resolved. V dropped 4 bases and J dropped 5 bases, with 7 bases sitting between them. This CDR3 contains 13 residues. Germline CDR1 and CDR2: SGDLS and YYNGEE. In DNA form, the CDR3 reads TGTGCCAGCAGCACCCGAGATAATTCACCCCTCCACTTT. Translated: CASSTRDNSPLHF.

This clonotype has only a few counts. The chain recombines TRBV11-2 with TRBJ2-7; the match to TRBD2 covers 7 bases. Germline CDR1 SGHAT, CDR2 FQNNGV. Losses at the gene ends were 2 bases for V and 3 bases for J; bases not matched to a gene: 4. The CDR3 is made up of 14 amino acids. For the CDR3, the DNA is TGTGCCAGCAGCTTACTAGCGGATAACTACGAGCAGTACTTC. Its protein is CASSLLADNYEQYF.

Here the CDR3 DNA reads TGTGCCACCAGCAGAGTGTCCTATGCCGACACAGATACGCAGTATTTT. The encoded protein is CATSRVSYADTDTQYF. The chain joins TRBV15 to TRBJ2-3; no clear D. Trimming cost V 1 base and J 2 bases, with 13 bases left between them. Germline loops: CDR1 LNHNV, CDR2 YYDKDF (reference sequence). The CDR3 runs to 16 residues.

CDR3 bases: TGTGCCAGCAGCCATCCCCGGGACAGGGGTGGGCAGTTCTTC. Translated, it gives CASSHPRDRGGQFF. The rearrangement uses TRBV7-9 and TRBJ2-1; 10 positions match TRBD1. Germline CDR1 reads SEHNR; CDR2 reads FQNEAQ (reference sequence). This CDR3 region has 14 residues. Trimming cost V 5 bases and J 12 bases; bases outside gene matches: 10.

CDR3 loop: CSADKTGSRDTQYF. CDR3 sequence (DNA): TGCAGTGCTGATAAGACAGGGTCTAGGGATACGCAGTATTTT. The chain carries TRBV20-1 and TRBJ2-3, with 7 bases identical to TRBD1. This CDR3 is built from 14 residues. V dropped 5 bases and J dropped 6; count of bases not matched to a gene: 11. CDR1 is DFQATT, CDR2 SNEGSKA, per germline (reference sequence).

This clonotype has a handful of counts. V gene TRBV12-3 or TRBV12-4 combines with J gene TRBJ2-7, with 9 bases matching TRBD1. Trimming removed 8 bases from V and 0 bases from J; junction bases left unmatched: 2. This CDR3 spans 13 amino acids. The CDR3 DNA follows: TGTGCCAGCCGGGACAGGGCCTCCTACGAGCAGTACTTC. Translated, it gives CASRDRASYEQYF.

The chain is built from TRBV5-1 and TRBJ1-1; D is uncertain. Germline assignment: CDR1 SGHRS and CDR2 YFSETQ. The V and J ends lost 1 base and 4 bases respectively, with 14 bases between them. The CDR3 loop spans 15 amino acids. CDR3 nucleotide sequence: TGCGCCAGCAGCTTGATGGGCCTTTCGGTCACTGAAGCTTTCTTT. It encodes CASSLMGLSVTEAFF. Based on the CDR3 plus reference TRBV5-1 and TRBJ1-1, the full variable domain is KAGVTQTPRYLIKTRGQQVTLSCSPISGHRSVSWYQQTPGQGLQFLFEYFSETQRNKGNFPGRFSGRQFSNSRSEMNVSTLELGDSALYLCASSLMGLSVTEAFFGQGTRLTVV.

The chain carries TRBV6-6 and TRBJ1-1; D may be TRBD1 (5 bases). The germline V and J ends were trimmed by 8 bases and 6 bases, with 19 bases remaining between them. CDR1 MNHNY and CDR2 SVGAGI come from the germline V gene (reference sequence). CDR3 length: 14 residues. The CDR3 sequence is CASPPAGGDAEAFF. The CDR3 nucleotides read TGTGCCAGCCCCCCCGCCGGGGGAGACGCTGAAGCTTTCTTT.

The chain has TRBV13 and TRBJ2-7; TRBD2 matches at 7 bases. This CDR3 region has 16 residues. With 0 bases clipped from V and 2 bases from J, the junction kept 7 bases outside the gene matches. CDR1 is PRHDT, CDR2 FYEKMQ, per germline (reference sequence). The CDR3 sequence: CASSLGGSSGTYEQYF. The CDR3 DNA follows: TGTGCCAGCAGCTTAGGTGGTTCTAGCGGAACCTACGAGCAGTACTTC.

The chain links TRBV11-3 to TRBJ2-3, with a possible D match to TRBD2 (5 bases). CDR3 length: 15 amino acids. V shed 0 bases and J shed 2 bases, with 9 bases lying between them. Germline-derived CDR1 and CDR2 are SGHNT and YENEEA. DNA for the CDR3: TGTGCCAGCAGCTTAGAAGGGAGTTCCACAGATACGCAGTATTTT. Encoded protein: CASSLEGSSTDTQYF.

The chain uses TRBV5-4 and TRBJ2-3; 8 bases map to TRBD2. CDR3 length: 20 residues. Germline V gives CDR1 SGHNT, CDR2 YYREEE (reference sequence). The V gene end was trimmed by 4 bases and the J gene end by 2 bases; junction bases not matched to a gene: 21. CDR3 bases: TGTGCCAGCAGCCATGCTCGTGGGACTCCCCGGGAGGGGCACACAGATACGCAGTATTTT. Translation: CASSHARGTPREGHTDTQYF.

The chain links TRBV25-1 to TRBJ1-2; 7 bases align to TRBD1. The CDR3 runs to 16 residues. CDR1 and CDR2 from the germline V gene are MGHDK and SYGVNS. With 3 bases clipped from V and 0 bases from J, the junction kept 7 bases outside the gene matches. The CDR3 DNA sequence: TGTGCCAGCAGTGATTCCTTCCAGGGGGCTAACTATGGCTACACCTTC. This translates into CASSDSFQGANYGYTF.

In its sample, this clonotype was seen a few times. The V and J genes are TRBV6-5 and TRBJ1-2; D call uncertain. This CDR3 has 13 residues. The V end lost 3 bases, the J end lost 2 bases, and 7 bases lay between the germline ends. Per germline, CDR1 MNHEY and CDR2 SVGAGI. The CDR3 region has the DNA TGTGCCAGCAGTTATGGTCGAAACTATGGCTACACCTTC. It encodes CASSYGRNYGYTF.

This clonotype was detected many times. The CDR3 is CSARRQGYEQYF. In nucleotides, the CDR3 is TGCAGCGCTAGAAGACAGGGCTACGAGCAGTACTTC. The chain couples TRBV29-1 to TRBJ2-7; 7 bases are a match to TRBD1. Trimming removed 7 bases from V and 3 bases from J; junction bases left unmatched: 6. The V gene's germline CDR1 is SQVTM and CDR2 ANQGSEA. This CDR3 contains 12 residues.

This clonotype is a singleton in its sample. Given a much more abundant clone one base away, this may be a read error. The rearrangement links TRBV2 to TRBJ2-7; D possibly matches TRBD1 or TRBD2 (5 bases each). From germline, CDR1 is SNHLY and CDR2 FYNNEI. Trimming pared 8 bases from V and 6 bases from J, leaving 17 bases between. The CDR3 has 13 amino acids. As DNA, the CDR3 is TGTGCCAGCCGTTCGGACGGGGCCGGCGAGCAGTACTTC. Amino acid sequence: CASRSDGAGEQYF.

To note about this clonotype: Mismatch with germline at one junction end may stem from a read error. The chain employs TRBV3-1 and TRBJ2-1; D is unclear. This CDR3 is built from 13 residues. CDR1 LGHDT and CDR2 YNNKEL come from the germline V gene (reference sequence). The CDR3 is CACSQVLNNEQFF. CDR3 coding DNA: TGTGCCTGCAGCCAAGTACTGAACAATGAGCAGTTCTTC.

This clonotype was found many times. The chain links TRBV7-9 to TRBJ1-6; 10 nucleotides align to TRBD1. The CDR3 has 14 residues. V trimming: 5 bases; J trimming: 13 bases; junction bases outside the gene matches: 8. Germline CDR1 and CDR2: SEHNR and FQNEAQ (reference sequence). Here the CDR3 DNA reads TGTGCCAGCAGCCCGACCGGGACAGGGGAGCCCCTCCACTTT. It translates to CASSPTGTGEPLHF.

In this sample, this clonotype turned up many times. The V gene is TRBV6-5, the J gene TRBJ2-6; D might be TRBD1 (5 bases). Germline V gene sequence: CDR1 MNHEY, CDR2 SVGAGI. Trimming took 0 bases from V and 2 from J, leaving 8 bases between them. The CDR3 totals 16 residues. CDR3 bases: TGTGCCAGCAGTTACTCAGCAGGGACTGGGGCCAACGTCCTGACTTTC. It specifies CASSYSAGTGANVLTF.

This clonotype showed up many times. The rearrangement uses TRBV7-9 and TRBJ1-1; D not certain. The length of the CDR3 is 15 residues. Germline CDR1 reads SEHNR; CDR2 reads FQNEAQ (reference sequence). V gave up 1 base and J gave up 4 bases, with 13 bases separating them. The CDR3 sequence: CASSLGKGESTEAFF. The CDR3 coding sequence is TGTGCCAGCAGCTTAGGTAAGGGAGAGAGCACTGAAGCTTTCTTT.

This clonotype occurred many times. The rearrangement links TRBV7-3 to TRBJ2-6, with no clear D. In germline, CDR1 is SGHTA, CDR2 FQGTGA. This CDR3 contains 13 residues. The V and J ends lost 5 bases and 8 bases respectively, with 10 bases between them. CDR3 residues: CASSESSPNVLTF. The CDR3 nucleotides read TGTGCCAGCAGCGAATCAAGTCCCAACGTCCTGACTTTC.